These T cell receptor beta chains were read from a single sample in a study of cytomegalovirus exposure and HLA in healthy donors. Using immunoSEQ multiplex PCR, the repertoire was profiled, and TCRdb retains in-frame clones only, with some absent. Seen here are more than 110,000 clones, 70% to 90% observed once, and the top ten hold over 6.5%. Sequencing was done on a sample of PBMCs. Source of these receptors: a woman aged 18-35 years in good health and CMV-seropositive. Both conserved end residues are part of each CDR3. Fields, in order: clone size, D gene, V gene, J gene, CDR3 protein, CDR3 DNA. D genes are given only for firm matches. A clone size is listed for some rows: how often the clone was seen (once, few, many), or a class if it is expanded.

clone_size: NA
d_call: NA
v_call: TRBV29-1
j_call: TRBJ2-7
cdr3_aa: CSVVFPRSYEQYF
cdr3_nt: TGCAGCGTTGTATTCCCGCGCTCCTACGAGCAGTACTTC

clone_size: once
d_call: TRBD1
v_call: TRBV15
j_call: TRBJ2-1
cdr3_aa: CATSRGTGLNEQFF
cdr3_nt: TGTGCCACCAGCAGGGGGACAGGGCTCAATGAGCAGTTCTTC

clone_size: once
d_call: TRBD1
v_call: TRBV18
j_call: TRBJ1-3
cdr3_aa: CASSPTQGTVGNTIYF
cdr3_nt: TGTGCCAGCTCTCCTACCCAGGGGACAGTTGGAAACACCATATATTTT

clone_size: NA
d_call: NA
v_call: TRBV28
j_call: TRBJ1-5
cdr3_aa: CASMGGSNQPQHF
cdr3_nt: TGTGCCAGCATGGGGGGGAGCAATCAGCCCCAGCATTTT

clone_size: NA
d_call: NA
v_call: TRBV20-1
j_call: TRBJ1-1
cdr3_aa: CGSRLNTEAFF
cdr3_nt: TGCGGCAGCAGGTTGAACACTGAAGCTTTCTTT

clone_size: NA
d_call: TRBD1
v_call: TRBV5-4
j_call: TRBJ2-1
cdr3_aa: CASSLDLRTGGINEQFF
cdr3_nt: TGTGCCAGCAGCTTGGACTTAAGGACAGGGGGGATCAATGAGCAGTTCTTC

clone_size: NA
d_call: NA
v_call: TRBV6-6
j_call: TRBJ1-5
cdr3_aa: CASSRTGPNQPQHF
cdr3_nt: TGTGCCAGCAGTCGCACAGGGCCCAATCAGCCCCAGCATTTT

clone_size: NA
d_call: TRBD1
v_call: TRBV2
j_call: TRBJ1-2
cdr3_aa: CASSEWRRQGDGYTF
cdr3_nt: TGTGCCAGCAGTGAATGGAGGAGGCAGGGGGATGGCTACACCTTC

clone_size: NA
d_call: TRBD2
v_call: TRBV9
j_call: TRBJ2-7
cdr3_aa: CASSSGLGYYYEQYF
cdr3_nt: TGTGCCAGCAGCTCTGGACTAGGGTATTACTACGAGCAGTACTTC

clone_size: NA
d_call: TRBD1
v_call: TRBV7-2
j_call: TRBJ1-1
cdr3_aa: CASSQAGTGRTEAFF
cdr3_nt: TGTGCCAGCAGCCAAGCCGGGACAGGGCGCACTGAAGCTTTCTTT

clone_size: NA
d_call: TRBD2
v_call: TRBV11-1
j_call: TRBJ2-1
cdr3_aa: CASSWRLADYNEQFF
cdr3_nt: TGTGCCAGCAGCTGGAGACTAGCGGACTACAATGAGCAGTTCTTC

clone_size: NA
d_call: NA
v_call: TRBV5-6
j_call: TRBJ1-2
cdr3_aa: CASSLGRGDYGYTF
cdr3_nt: TGTGCCAGCAGCTTGGGCAGGGGAGACTATGGCTACACCTTC

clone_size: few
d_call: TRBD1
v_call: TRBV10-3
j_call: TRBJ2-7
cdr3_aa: CAISGARGQYEQYF
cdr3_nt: TGTGCCATCAGTGGGGCCAGGGGGCAATACGAGCAGTACTTC

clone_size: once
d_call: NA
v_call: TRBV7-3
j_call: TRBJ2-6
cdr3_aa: CASSLMMGPGANVLTF
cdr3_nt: TGTGCCAGCAGCTTAATGATGGGGCCTGGGGCCAACGTCCTGACTTTC

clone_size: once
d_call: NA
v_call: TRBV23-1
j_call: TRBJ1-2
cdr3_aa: CASRSTYYGYTF
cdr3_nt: TGCGCCAGCCGATCGACTTACTATGGCTACACCTTC

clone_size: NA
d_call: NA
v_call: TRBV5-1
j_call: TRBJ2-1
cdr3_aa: CASSLGVSSYNEQFF
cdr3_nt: TGCGCCAGCAGCTTGGGAGTTAGCTCCTACAATGAGCAGTTCTTC

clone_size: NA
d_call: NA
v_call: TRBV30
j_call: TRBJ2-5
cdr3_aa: CAWSVQVSETQYF
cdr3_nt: TGTGCCTGGAGTGTACAAGTTTCCGAGACCCAGTACTTC

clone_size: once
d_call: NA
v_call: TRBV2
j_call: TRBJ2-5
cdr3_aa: CASTRLETQYF
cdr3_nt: TGTGCCAGCACTAGATTAGAGACCCAGTACTTC

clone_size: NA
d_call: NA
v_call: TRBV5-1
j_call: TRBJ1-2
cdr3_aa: CASSMGGQLVSYGYTF
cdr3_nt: TGCGCCAGCAGTATGGGGGGGCAGCTGGTTTCATATGGCTACACCTTC

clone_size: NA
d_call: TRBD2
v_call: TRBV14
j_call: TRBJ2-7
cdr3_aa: CASSQGLAGGPDYEQYF
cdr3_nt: TGTGCCAGCAGCCAAGGACTAGCGGGAGGGCCTGACTACGAGCAGTACTTC

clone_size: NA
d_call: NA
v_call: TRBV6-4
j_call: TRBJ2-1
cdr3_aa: CASSDRYRVANNEQFF
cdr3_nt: TGTGCCAGCAGTGACAGATACAGGGTGGCTAACAATGAGCAGTTCTTC

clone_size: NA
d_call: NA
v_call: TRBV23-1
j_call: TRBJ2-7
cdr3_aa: CASKRRQTYEQYF
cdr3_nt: TGCGCCAGCAAGCGACGGCAGACCTACGAGCAGTACTTC

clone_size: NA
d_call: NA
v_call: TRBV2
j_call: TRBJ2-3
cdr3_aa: CASRENVAVSTDTQYF
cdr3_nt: TGTGCCAGCAGAGAAAACGTAGCAGTTAGCACAGATACGCAGTATTTT

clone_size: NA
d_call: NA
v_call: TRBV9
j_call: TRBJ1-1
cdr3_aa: CASSKDTLGTEAFF
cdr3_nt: TGTGCCAGCAGCAAGGACACCCTGGGTACTGAAGCTTTCTTT

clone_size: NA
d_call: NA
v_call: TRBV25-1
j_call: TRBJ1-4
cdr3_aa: CASSFSGVAREKLFF
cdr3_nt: TGTGCCAGCAGTTTTTCCGGGGTAGCGCGGGAAAAACTGTTTTTT

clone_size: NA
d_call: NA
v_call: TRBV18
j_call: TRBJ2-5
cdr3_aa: CASSSVPWSETQYF
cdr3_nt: TGTGCCAGCTCATCGGTCCCGTGGAGCGAGACCCAGTACTTC

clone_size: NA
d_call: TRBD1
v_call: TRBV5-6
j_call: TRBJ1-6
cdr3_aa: CASSDSDRGYNSPLHF
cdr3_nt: TGTGCCAGCAGCGACTCCGACAGGGGATATAATTCACCCCTCCACTTT

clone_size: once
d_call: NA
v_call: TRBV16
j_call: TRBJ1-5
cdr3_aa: CASSQLQVGNQPQHF
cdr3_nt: TGTGCCAGCAGCCAATTGCAGGTGGGCAATCAGCCCCAGCATTTT

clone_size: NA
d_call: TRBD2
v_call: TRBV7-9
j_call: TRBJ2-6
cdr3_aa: CASSSSGFYSGANVLTF
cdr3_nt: TGTGCCAGCAGCTCTAGCGGGTTTTACTCTGGGGCCAACGTCCTGACTTTC

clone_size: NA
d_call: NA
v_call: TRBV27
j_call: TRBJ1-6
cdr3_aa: CASSFDRSSPLHF
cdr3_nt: TGTGCCAGCAGTTTCGACAGATCCTCACCCCTCCACTTT

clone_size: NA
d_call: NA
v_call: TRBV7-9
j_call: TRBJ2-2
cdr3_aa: CASSDTTRLGTGELFF
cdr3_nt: TGTGCCAGCAGCGACACTACTAGATTGGGCACCGGGGAGCTGTTTTTT

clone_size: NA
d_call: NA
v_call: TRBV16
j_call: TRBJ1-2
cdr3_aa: CASSQSGGPANYGYTF
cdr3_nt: TGTGCCAGCAGCCAATCGGGAGGGCCGGCTAACTATGGCTACACCTTC

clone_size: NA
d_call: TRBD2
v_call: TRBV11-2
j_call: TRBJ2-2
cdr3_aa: CASSRGRVFTGELFF
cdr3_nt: TGTGCCAGCAGCCGCGGGAGGGTTTTCACCGGGGAGCTGTTTTTT

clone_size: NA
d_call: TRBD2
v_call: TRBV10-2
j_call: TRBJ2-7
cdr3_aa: CASSESAGARYEQYF
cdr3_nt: TGCGCCAGCAGTGAATCGGCGGGAGCAAGGTACGAGCAGTACTTC

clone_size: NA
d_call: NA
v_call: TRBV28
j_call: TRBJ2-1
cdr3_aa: CASSPRVINEQFF
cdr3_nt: TGTGCCAGCAGTCCCCGAGTGATCAATGAGCAGTTCTTC

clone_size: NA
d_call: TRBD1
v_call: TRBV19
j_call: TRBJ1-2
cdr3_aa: CASSNTRDRRTYGYTF
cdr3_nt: TGTGCCAGTAGTAACACCCGGGACAGGCGTACCTATGGCTACACCTTC

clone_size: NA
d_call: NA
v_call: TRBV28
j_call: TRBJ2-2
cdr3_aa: CASLNSGLDTGELFF
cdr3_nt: TGTGCCAGCTTAAACAGCGGACTTGACACCGGGGAGCTGTTTTTT

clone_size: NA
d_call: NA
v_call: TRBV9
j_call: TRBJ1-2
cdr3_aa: CASSVDGKPGYGYTF
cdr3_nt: TGTGCCAGCAGCGTAGATGGAAAGCCGGGCTATGGCTACACCTTC

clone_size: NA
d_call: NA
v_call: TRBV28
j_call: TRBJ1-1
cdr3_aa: CASSLTGFNTEAFF
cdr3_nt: TGTGCCAGCAGTCTTACAGGGTTTAACACTGAAGCTTTCTTT

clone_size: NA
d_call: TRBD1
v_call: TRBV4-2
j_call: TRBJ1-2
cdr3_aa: CASSHSGTGGDGYTF
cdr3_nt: TGTGCCAGCAGTCACTCCGGGACAGGGGGTGATGGCTACACCTTC

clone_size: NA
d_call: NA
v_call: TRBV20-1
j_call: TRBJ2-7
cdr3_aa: CSASRYEQYF
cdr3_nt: TGCAGTGCTAGCCGGTACGAGCAGTACTTC

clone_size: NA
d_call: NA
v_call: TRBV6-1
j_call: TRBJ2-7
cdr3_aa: CASTPGGQRTYEQYF
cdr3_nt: TGTGCCAGCACCCCCGGGGGGCAGCGTACCTACGAGCAGTACTTC

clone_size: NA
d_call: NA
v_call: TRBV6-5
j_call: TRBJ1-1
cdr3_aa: CASSYSEGPVGFF
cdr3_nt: TGTGCCAGCAGTTACTCGGAGGGCCCAGTCGGTTTCTTT

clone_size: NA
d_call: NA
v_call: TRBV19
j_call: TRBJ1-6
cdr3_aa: CASSANRSPLHF
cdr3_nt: TGTGCCAGTAGTGCCAACAGGTCACCCCTCCACTTT

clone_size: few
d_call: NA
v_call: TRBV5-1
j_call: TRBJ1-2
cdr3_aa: CASSSDFYGYTF
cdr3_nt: TGCGCCAGCAGCTCGGACTTCTATGGCTACACCTTC

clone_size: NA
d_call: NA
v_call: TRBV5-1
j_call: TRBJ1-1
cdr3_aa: CASSLKGKRTEAFF
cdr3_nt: TGCGCCAGCAGCTTGAAGGGGAAGAGGACTGAAGCTTTCTTT

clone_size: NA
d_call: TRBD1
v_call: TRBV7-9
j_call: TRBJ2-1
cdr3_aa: CASSLEMRQGVSYNEQFF
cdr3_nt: TGTGCCAGCAGCTTAGAAATGAGACAGGGGGTGTCCTACAATGAGCAGTTCTTC

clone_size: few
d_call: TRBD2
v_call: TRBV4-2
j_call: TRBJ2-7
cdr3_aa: CASSRSGRDYEQYF
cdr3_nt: TGTGCCAGCAGCCGTAGCGGGAGGGACTACGAGCAGTACTTC

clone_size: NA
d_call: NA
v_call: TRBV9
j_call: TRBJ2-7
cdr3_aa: CASSVSPSGDYEQYF
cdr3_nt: TGTGCCAGCAGCGTATCCCCCTCGGGGGACTACGAGCAGTACTTC

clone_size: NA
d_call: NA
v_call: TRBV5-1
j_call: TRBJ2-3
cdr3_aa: CASSLFGRGADTQYF
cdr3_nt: TGCGCCAGCAGCTTGTTCGGCAGGGGTGCAGATACGCAGTATTTT

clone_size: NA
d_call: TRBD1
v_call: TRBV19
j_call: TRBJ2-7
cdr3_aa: CASSHSGDRGFFYEQYF
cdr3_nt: TGTGCCAGTAGTCATTCCGGAGACAGGGGTTTTTTCTACGAGCAGTACTTC

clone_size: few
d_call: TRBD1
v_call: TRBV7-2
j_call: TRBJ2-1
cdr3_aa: CASSHRGNAYNEQFF
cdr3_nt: TGTGCCAGCAGCCACAGGGGGAATGCCTACAATGAGCAGTTCTTC

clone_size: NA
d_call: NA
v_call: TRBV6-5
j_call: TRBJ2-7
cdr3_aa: CASSTHDSSYEQYF
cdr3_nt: TGTGCCAGCAGCACCCACGATAGCTCCTACGAGCAGTACTTC